One and the same sample provided the 25 T cell receptor beta chains below, sequenced in a study of cytomegalovirus exposure and HLA in healthy donors. The table came from immunoSEQ multiplex PCR; TCRdb's copy has only in-frame clones and leaves some out. Here the sample spans about 180,000 clones, 75% to 90% being singletons. The sample was PBMCs. Receptors originate from a man between 18 and 29 years old in good health and CMV-seropositive.

The J gene is TRBJ2-7, the V gene TRBV6-1, with a weak D call TRBD1 (6 bases). From germline, CDR1 is MNHNS and CDR2 SASEGT. The V gene lost 6 bases and the J gene lost 2 bases, with 17 bases spanning the gap. The CDR3 has 15 residues. The CDR3 sequence: CASRYSDRKPYEQYF. The CDR3 DNA follows: TGTGCCAGCAGATACAGCGACAGGAAACCCTACGAGCAGTACTTC.

The chain carries TRBV27 and TRBJ2-7; possibly TRBD2 for D (5 bases). Germline-derived CDR1 and CDR2 are MNHEY and SMNVEV (reference sequence). The CDR3 loop spans 13 amino acids. V was pared by 8 bases and J by 7 bases, with 18 bases between. CDR3 protein: CASGLLDGEEQYF. The CDR3 DNA is TGTGCCAGCGGCCTCCTGGACGGGGAGGAGCAGTACTTC.

The chain uses TRBV28 and TRBJ2-4; 7 bases align to TRBD2. Looked up from germline, CDR1 is MDHEN and CDR2 is SYDVKM. V shed 4 bases, J shed 2 bases, and the junction held 5 bases outside the gene matches. This CDR3 has 15 amino acids. The CDR3 region has the DNA TGTGCCAGCAGTTCCCCCGGGGGGACCAAAAACATTCAGTACTTC. This gives the protein CASSSPGGTKNIQYF.

This chain joins TRBV27 and TRBJ1-2; D might be TRBD1 (5 bases). Trimming took 5 bases from V and 3 from J, leaving 13 bases between them. The CDR3 sequence is 14 residues long. Germline lookup yields CDR1 MNHEY and CDR2 SMNVEV (reference sequence). The CDR3 region has the DNA TGTGCCAGCAGTCACTCCCCGGGGGACTATGGCTACACCTTC. Its protein product is CASSHSPGDYGYTF.

This clone came up a few times. The chain employs TRBV30 and TRBJ1-6, with a possible D match to TRBD1 (5 bases). Germline V gene sequence: CDR1 GTSNPN, CDR2 SVGIG (reference sequence). The CDR3 spans 17 residues. With 3 bases removed from V and 2 bases from J, the gap between germline ends came to 17 bases. The CDR3 loop is CAWSAVRSRAYNSPLHF. The CDR3 coding sequence is TGTGCCTGGAGCGCGGTAAGATCCAGGGCCTATAATTCACCCCTCCACTTT.

In regard to this clone: Different DNA sequences within this sample yield the same CDR3. The chain uses TRBV7-9 and TRBJ1-2, with 8 bases lining up with TRBD1. Unmatched junction bases numbered 2, after V lost 4 bases and J lost 7 bases. The CDR3 spans 12 residues. CDR1 is SEHNR and CDR2 is FQNEAQ in the germline V gene (reference sequence). In nucleotides, the CDR3 is TGTGCCAGCAGCTCCGACAGGGGTGGCTACACCTTC. This translates into CASSSDRGGYTF.

This sequence joins TRBV29-1 and TRBJ1-1, with TRBD1 identical over 9 bases. This CDR3 has 13 residues. The germline V gene encodes CDR1 SQVTM and CDR2 ANQGSEA. V was clipped by 6 bases and J by 4 bases; unmatched bases: 6. CDR3 DNA: TGCAGCGTAGGGGGACAGGGTATCACTGAAGCTTTCTTT. It codes for CSVGGQGITEAFF.

This rearrangement joins TRBV30 to TRBJ1-5; no firm D call. The CDR3 covers 14 residues. Germline V gives CDR1 GTSNPN, CDR2 SVGIG (reference sequence). Trimming stripped 1 base from V and 0 bases from J, with 7 bases between. In DNA form, the CDR3 reads TGTGCCTGGAGTGGAGGCCTTAGCAATCAGCCCCAGCATTTT. As protein: CAWSGGLSNQPQHF.

In regard to this clone: The junction departs from the called germline gene at one end, perhaps through a read error. The chain couples TRBV11-2 to TRBJ1-1; D uncertain. Germline CDR1 is SGHAT and CDR2 is FQNNGV. The CDR3 has 14 amino acids. In DNA form, the CDR3 reads TGTGCCAGCAGCCTAGACCGGGGTAGCGCTGAAGCTTTCTTT. Its translation is CASSLDRGSAEAFF.

The chain employs TRBV25-1 and TRBJ1-1; tentative D call: TRBD1 (5 bases). V lost 2 bases and J 2 bases, leaving 6 bases between the germline ends. This CDR3 has 13 residues. Germline assignment: CDR1 MGHDK and CDR2 SYGVNS. CDR3 region: CASSEQGNTEAFF. CDR3 nucleotides: TGTGCCAGCAGTGAACAGGGAAACACTGAAGCTTTCTTT.

The chain links TRBV5-6 to TRBJ2-7; 10 nucleotides line up with TRBD1. This CDR3 contains 14 residues. Germline V gives CDR1 SGHDT, CDR2 YYEEEE. Trimming removed 4 bases from V and 4 bases from J; junction bases left unmatched: 5. The CDR3 DNA follows: TGTGCCAGCAGCGGGGACAGGGGAGAGTACGAGCAGTACTTC. The encoded protein is CASSGDRGEYEQYF.

The chain carries TRBV2 and TRBJ1-1; D is possibly TRBD1 (5 bases). The V gene lost 7 bases and the J gene lost 0 bases, with 15 bases spanning the gap. This CDR3 has 15 residues. Germline V gene data show CDR1 as SNHLY and CDR2 as FYNNEI. The CDR3: CASIRAGTVNTEAFF. The DNA for the CDR3 is TGTGCCAGCATCCGCGCGGGGACGGTGAACACTGAAGCTTTCTTT. Full variable domain (outside the CDR3, taken from reference TRBV2 and TRBJ1-1): EPEVTQTPSHQVTQMGQEVILRCVPISNHLYFYWYRQILGQKVEFLVSFYNNEISEKSEIFDDQFSVERPDGSNFTLKIRSTKLEDSAMYFCASIRAGTVNTEAFFGQGTRLTVV.

In its sample, this clone was seen a few times. Within the sample, other DNA sequences also encode this same CDR3. The V call is TRBV30, the J call TRBJ1-2; TRBD1 is a possible D gene (5 bases). This CDR3 is 11 amino acids long. CDR1 is GTSNPN and CDR2 is SVGIG in the germline V gene (reference sequence). Trimming took 5 bases from V and 5 from J, leaving 9 bases between them. The CDR3 DNA is TGTGCCTGGTCGGGGGGTTATGGCTACACCTTC. Amino acid sequence: CAWSGGYGYTF.

The rearrangement joins TRBV28 to TRBJ1-5; 9 positions match TRBD1. V shed 1 base and J 1 base; nucleotides not matched to a gene: 11. Per germline, CDR1 MDHEN and CDR2 SYDVKM. There are 19 residues in the CDR3. DNA for the CDR3: TGTGCCAGCAGTTTATCGGGGACAGGGTCGGAGGGGAGCAATCAGCCCCAGCATTTT. It is translated as CASSLSGTGSEGSNQPQHF.

The V and J genes are TRBV7-9 and TRBJ1-2; D may be TRBD1 (5 bases). V lost 11 bases, J lost 4 bases, and 11 bases lay in between. CDR3 length: 11 residues. CDR1 is SEHNR and CDR2 is FQNEAQ in the germline V gene (reference sequence). CDR3 DNA: TGTGCCGCGGGGGGGACCTATGGCTACACCTTC. Its protein product is CAAGGTYGYTF.

This clone has only a few counts. This chain uses TRBV4-1 with TRBJ2-7; 13 nucleotides match TRBD2. The germline V gene encodes CDR1 MGHRA and CDR2 YSYEKL. The V gene end was trimmed by 5 bases and the J gene end by 1 base; junction bases not matched to a gene: 5. CDR3 length: 16 amino acids. The CDR3 loop is CASSNLGLAGSYEQYF. CDR3 nucleotides: TGCGCCAGCAGCAACTTGGGACTAGCGGGGTCCTACGAGCAGTACTTC.

The chain carries TRBV28 and TRBJ2-5; the match to TRBD2 covers 7 bases. The trim removed 4 bases at V and 2 bases at J, leaving 7 bases unmatched. CDR3 length: 15 residues. Germline CDR1 MDHEN, CDR2 SYDVKM. The CDR3, as DNA: TGTGCCAGCAGTTCCACGGCTAGCGGACAAGAGACCCAGTACTTC. The encoded protein is CASSSTASGQETQYF.

The V and J genes are TRBV11-3 and TRBJ1-2, with 7 bases fitting TRBD1. The CDR3 covers 13 residues. The trim removed 1 base at V and 6 bases at J, leaving 2 bases unmatched. In germline, CDR1 is SGHNT, CDR2 YENEEA. Here the CDR3 reads CASSLADRDGYTF. The CDR3 DNA sequence: TGTGCCAGCAGCTTAGCCGACAGGGATGGCTACACCTTC.

This clone appeared a few times. The V call is TRBV27, the J call TRBJ2-7; TRBD1 is a possible D gene (5 bases). This CDR3 has 15 amino acids. Between the trimmed V and J ends, which lost 6 bases and 3 bases, there was a span of 18 bases. The germline CDR1 and CDR2 sequences are MNHEY and SMNVEV (reference sequence). CDR3: CASRPTGPTVYEQYF. As DNA, the CDR3 is TGTGCCAGCAGGCCTACAGGTCCTACAGTCTACGAGCAGTACTTC.

This sequence joins TRBV27 and TRBJ1-1, with D perhaps TRBD1 (6 bases). Germline CDR1 is MNHEY and CDR2 is SMNVEV (reference sequence). V shed 5 bases and J shed 8 bases, with 12 bases lying between them. The CDR3 length is 12 residues. The CDR3 sequence is CASSPGQPEAFF. The CDR3 DNA sequence: TGTGCCAGCAGTCCTGGACAGCCCGAAGCTTTCTTT.

A word on this clone: This sample also contains other DNA sequences that code for the same CDR3. V is TRBV27 and J is TRBJ2-7, with 12 bases lining up with TRBD1. With 5 bases clipped from V and 5 bases from J, the junction kept 4 bases outside the gene matches. The CDR3 sequence is 14 residues long. Germline CDR1 reads MNHEY; CDR2 reads SMNVEV (reference sequence). CDR3 coding DNA: TGTGCCAGCAGTCTCGGGACAGGGGGCAACGAGCAGTACTTC. Amino acid sequence: CASSLGTGGNEQYF.

J is TRBJ1-2 and V is TRBV5-1; D unresolved. CDR1 and CDR2 (germline): SGHRS, YFSETQ. Trimming removed 4 bases from V and 0 bases from J, with 13 bases in between. This CDR3 comprises 15 residues. CDR3 in DNA: TGCGCCAGCAGCCCCCGCGGGGAACCTAACTATGGCTACACCTTC. As protein: CASSPRGEPNYGYTF.

This clone was detected only once. The rearrangement uses TRBV2 and TRBJ1-2, with 9 bases identical to TRBD1. The CDR3 has 13 amino acids. Trimming removed 6 bases from V and 6 bases from J; junction bases left unmatched: 5. Germline V gene lookup returns CDR1 SNHLY and CDR2 FYNNEI. In DNA form, the CDR3 reads TGTGCCAGCAGGACTGGACAGGGGAATGGCTACACCTTC. It codes for CASRTGQGNGYTF.

This clone was seen a few times. V and J are TRBV7-9 and TRBJ2-3; D is unclear. V was shortened by 1 base and J by 5 bases, with 13 bases between the two germline ends. Germline V CDR1 and CDR2: SEHNR, FQNEAQ (reference sequence). This CDR3 comprises 15 residues. The CDR3 loop is CASSLVSGSGDTQYF. CDR3 in DNA: TGTGCCAGCAGCTTAGTGTCCGGGTCCGGAGATACGCAGTATTTT.

The chain has TRBV5-6 and TRBJ1-6, with no clear D. The germline CDR1 and CDR2 sequences are SGHDT and YYEEEE. The length of the CDR3 is 14 residues. The V and J ends lost 1 base and 7 bases respectively, with 9 bases between them. The CDR3 spells CASSLRQANSPLHF. The CDR3, as DNA: TGTGCCAGCAGCTTGAGGCAGGCGAATTCACCCCTCCACTTT.